This paragraph covers one T cell receptor beta chain sequence. Its specificity is unknown. Some clones are missing from TCRdb's copy, which holds only in-frame ones; the method was immunoSEQ multiplex PCR. This sample yields 2,100,000 or so clones, of which roughly 95% are seen a single time; about 0.13% belongs to the top ten. The V end was cut by 1 base, the J end by 7 bases, with 12 bases between. Germline-derived CDR1 and CDR2 are SGHNT and YYREEE (reference sequence). The CDR3 loop spans 14 amino acids. This entry comes from a study of shared clonotypes between healthy human individuals. Turning to the study itself: Donor composition was a couple of women and three men, aged 18 to 49. Three plates each covered CD4 naive and memory; CD8 naive two, CD8 memory one. Study-level results: Rarefaction analysis demonstrated incomplete sorted-subset sequencing notwithstanding large depth.

Sequencing was performed on naive CD4+ T cells sorted from blood. The subset denotes: CD45RA+ positively selected. This sequence originates from a man between 18 and 35 years old in good health. The chain combines TRBV5-4 with TRBJ2-1; a possible D gene is TRBD2 (6 bases). CDR3 protein: CASSLRGGRNEQFF. CDR3 DNA: TGTGCCAGCAGCTTGCGGGGAGGACGTAATGAGCAGTTCTTC.